The next 29 T cell receptor beta chains were all read from a single sample in a study of response to subunit inactivated influenza vaccine. TCRdb called the RT-PCR reads again in MiXCR, with one record for every CDR3 protein. The sample includes 430,000 or so distinct CDR3 sequences, roughly 9.7% of them seen just once. Sequences were derived from PBMCs from blood, sampled more than 35 days after vaccination. These receptors were obtained from a man aged 45 to 65 who received an inactivated influenza vaccine.

This clonotype was counted at least ten times. This chain links TRBV10-3 with TRBJ2-3; 12 bases agree with TRBD1. The CDR3 has 16 residues. Germline V lookup: CDR1 ENHRY, CDR2 SYGVKD. V trimming: 3 bases; J trimming: 5 bases; junction bases outside the gene matches: 6. The chain's CDR3 is CAISDEGQGAVDTQYF. For the CDR3, the DNA is TGTGCCATCAGTGACGAGGGACAGGGGGCCGTAGATACGCAGTATTTT.

This clonotype has a handful of counts. V usage is TRBV20-1 and J usage is TRBJ1-5, with a weak D call TRBD1 (5 bases). Germline V gives CDR1 DFQATT, CDR2 SNEGSKA (reference sequence). CDR3 length: 16 residues. The V and J ends lost 3 bases and 3 bases respectively, with 18 bases between them. In DNA, the CDR3 is TGCAGTGCTAGTCCCCACGCCAGGGTTAACAATCAGCCCCAGCATTTT. As protein: CSASPHARVNNQPQHF.

The table lists this clonotype with many counts. V and J are TRBV15 and TRBJ2-1; 11 nucleotides match TRBD1. Looked up from germline, CDR1 is LNHNV and CDR2 is YYDKDF (reference sequence). With 4 bases clipped from V and 8 bases from J, the junction kept 10 bases outside the gene matches. The CDR3 has 16 amino acids. The CDR3 region is CATSTFGTGGSHEQFF. CDR3 nucleotides: TGTGCCACCAGCACATTCGGGACAGGGGGAAGCCATGAGCAGTTCTTC.

The CDR3, as DNA: TGTGCCAGCAGTGACTCCCCGGGGGGACAAGAGACCCAGTACTTC. The encoded protein is CASSDSPGGQETQYF. V gene TRBV6-4 combines with J gene TRBJ2-5; TRBD2 matches 7 bases. Germline V gene data show CDR1 as MRHNA and CDR2 as SNTAGT. Trimming took 0 bases from V and 2 from J; bases not matched to a gene: 3. This CDR3 has 15 amino acids.

There are a few counts of this clonotype. This sequence joins TRBV7-2 and TRBJ2-7; 7 bases map to TRBD1. V trimming: 4 bases; J trimming: 7 bases; junction bases outside the gene matches: 10. The CDR3 spans 14 residues. Germline loops: CDR1 SGHTA, CDR2 FQGNSA. CDR3 in DNA: TGTGCCAGCAGCTCGGACAGGCGACACCAGGAGCAGTACTTC. The encoded protein is CASSSDRRHQEQYF.

This clonotype occurred many times. The chain joins TRBV29-1 to TRBJ2-1; TRBD2 matches at 12 bases. J lost 9 bases, V lost 3 bases, and 9 bases had no gene match. Per the germline V gene, CDR1 is SQVTM and CDR2 is ANQGSEA. The CDR3 spans 15 residues. Here the CDR3 DNA reads TGCAGCGTTGATCCGGGGACTAGCGGGTTCCGTGAGCAGTTCTTC. It codes for CSVDPGTSGFREQFF.

J is TRBJ2-1 and V is TRBV5-4; 8 nucleotides match TRBD1. Trimming at V came to 0 bases and at J to 3 bases, leaving 2 bases not matched to a gene. Germline CDR1 is SGHNT and CDR2 is YYREEE (reference sequence). The CDR3 loop spans 15 amino acids. CDR3 DNA: TGTGCCAGCAGCTTGGGGGGACAGGTCTACAATGAGCAGTTCTTC. This encodes CASSLGGQVYNEQFF.

In its sample, this clonotype was seen a few times. The chain is built from TRBV7-2 and TRBJ1-5; the match to TRBD1 covers 10 bases. Germline CDR1 and CDR2: SGHTA and FQGNSA. The CDR3 totals 16 residues. Losses at the gene ends were 5 bases for V and 6 bases for J; bases not matched to a gene: 10. CDR3 nucleotide sequence: TGTGCCAGCAGCCTGACAGGGGGCCCGGTAGGTCAGCCCCAGCATTTT. Residues: CASSLTGGPVGQPQHF. Supplemented by reference TRBV7-2 and TRBJ1-5, the full variable domain reads GAGVSQSPSNKVTEKGKDVELRCDPISGHTALYWYRQSLGQGLEFLIYFQGNSAPDKSGLPSDRFSAERTGGSVSTLTIQRTQQEDSAVYLCASSLTGGPVGQPQHFGDGTRLSIL.

This clonotype was detected a few times. The chain joins TRBV4-2 to TRBJ2-3; no reliable D call. The germline CDR1 and CDR2 sequences are LGHNA and YNFKEQ. V lost 0 bases, J lost 4 bases, and 14 bases lay in between. The CDR3 covers 16 residues. The CDR3 DNA sequence: TGTGCCAGCAGCCAAGAAGCTTCCTCCCGGGCAGATACGCAGTATTTT. This sequence encodes CASSQEASSRADTQYF.

The chain links TRBV7-8 to TRBJ2-3; 7 positions match TRBD2. The CDR3 is 18 amino acids. Germline values: CDR1 SGHVS, CDR2 FQNEAQ. V dropped 2 bases and J dropped 7; count of bases not matched to a gene: 18. Here the CDR3 reads CASSLSLADPQHVNTQYF. The CDR3 DNA reads as TGTGCCAGCAGCTTAAGTCTAGCGGACCCCCAACACGTGAATACGCAGTATTTT.

The chain couples TRBV5-1 to TRBJ2-1, with D perhaps matching TRBD2 (6 bases). Germline loops: CDR1 SGHRS, CDR2 YFSETQ. Between the trimmed V and J ends, which lost 4 bases and 6 bases, there was a span of 11 bases. The CDR3 extends over 13 amino acids. The CDR3 DNA reads TGCGCCAGCAGCAGGGATAGCGGCAATGAGCAGTTCTTC. Translated, it gives CASSRDSGNEQFF.

DNA of the CDR3: TGTGCCAGCAGTCCCGGGACAGATTACAATGAGCAGTTCTTC. Translated, it gives CASSPGTDYNEQFF. This chain joins TRBV28 and TRBJ2-1; 7 bases are shared with TRBD1. Germline CDR1 is MDHEN and CDR2 is SYDVKM. Trimming cost V 5 bases and J 4 bases; bases outside gene matches: 5. There are 14 residues in the CDR3.

J is TRBJ2-1 and V is TRBV7-8, with 8 bases that match TRBD1. CDR1 is SGHVS and CDR2 is FQNEAQ in the germline V gene. The CDR3 extends over 11 amino acids. The V gene end was trimmed by 3 bases and the J gene end by 15 bases; junction bases not matched to a gene: 4. The CDR3 loop is CASSFGTGPFF. The CDR3, as DNA: TGTGCCAGCAGCTTTGGGACAGGCCCGTTCTTC.

This clonotype has a count of ten or more. The CDR3 nucleotides read TGCAGTGCTAGACACGAGGGACTACATACACTCACAGATACGCAGTATTTT. As protein: CSARHEGLHTLTDTQYF. This sequence joins TRBV20-1 and TRBJ2-3; 7 bases are a match to TRBD2. Trimming at V came to 2 bases and at J to 2 bases, leaving 13 bases not matched to a gene. The CDR3 runs to 17 residues. Germline lookup yields CDR1 DFQATT and CDR2 SNEGSKA (reference sequence).

This clonotype was detected many times. This chain joins TRBV29-1 and TRBJ2-1; 7 bases match TRBD1. CDR1 and CDR2 from the germline V gene are SQVTM and ANQGSEA. Unmatched junction bases numbered 7, after V lost 7 bases and J lost 4 bases. The CDR3 consists of 13 residues. The CDR3 bases are TGCAGCGGTAGACAGGGAGTATACAATGAGCAGTTCTTC. It yields the protein CSGRQGVYNEQFF.

The gene calls are TRBV20-1 and TRBJ2-3, with TRBD1 matching over 8 bases. CDR1 is DFQATT and CDR2 is SNEGSKA in the germline V gene (reference sequence). This CDR3 comprises 16 residues. V lost 1 base to trimming and J lost 5 bases; unmatched junction nucleotides: 11. CDR3 nucleotide sequence: TGCAGTGCTAGAGTTCCCTACAGGGGGACCGGAGATACGCAGTATTTT. It is translated as CSARVPYRGTGDTQYF.

This clonotype was detected only a few times. CDR3 nucleotides: TGTGCCAGCAGTTACTCAAGGGACAGGGGGCTCTACGAGCAGTACTTC. Amino acid sequence: CASSYSRDRGLYEQYF. The chain is built from TRBV6-2 or TRBV6-3 and TRBJ2-7, with 12 bases that match TRBD1. The CDR3 spans 16 residues. Per germline, CDR1 MNHEY and CDR2 SVGEGT. V shed 0 bases and J 3 bases; nucleotides not matched to a gene: 3.

This clonotype was counted many times. The V and J genes are TRBV7-2 and TRBJ2-1; D uncertain. The CDR3 consists of 13 residues. The germline V gene has CDR1 SGHTA and CDR2 FQGNSA. Trimming removed 3 bases at V and 6 bases at J, with 9 bases between. The CDR3 region is CASSLRASNEQFF. The CDR3 DNA reads as TGTGCCAGCAGCTTGCGCGCCTCCAATGAGCAGTTCTTC.

This clonotype was seen a handful of times. This rearrangement joins TRBV29-1 to TRBJ1-6; TRBD1 matches at 7 bases. This CDR3 contains 13 residues. The germline gives CDR1 SQVTM, CDR2 ANQGSEA. The junction had 6 bases not matched to a gene; V was cut back by 6 bases and J by 7 bases. The CDR3 bases are TGCAGCGTGAGGACAGGCGGGAATTCACCCCTCCACTTT. Translated, it gives CSVRTGGNSPLHF.

The chain has TRBV28 and TRBJ1-3; D unclear. CDR1 is MDHEN and CDR2 is SYDVKM in the germline V gene. Trimming pared 6 bases from V and 0 bases from J, leaving 12 bases between. The CDR3 extends over 15 amino acids. CDR3 sequence (DNA): TGTGCCAGCAGGCAAGATTGGTTCTCTGGAAACACCATATATTTT. Amino acid sequence: CASRQDWFSGNTIYF.

This clonotype was seen a few times. CDR3 protein: CSARSRRSSYNEQFF. The CDR3 coding sequence is TGCAGTGCTAGAAGCCGACGGAGCTCCTACAATGAGCAGTTCTTC. This rearrangement joins TRBV20-1 to TRBJ2-1, with D unresolved. Germline V gene sequence: CDR1 DFQATT, CDR2 SNEGSKA (reference sequence). V gave up 2 bases and J gave up 0 bases, with 11 bases separating them. This CDR3 comprises 15 residues.

CDR3 loop: CASSIDPSFYEQYF. The CDR3 DNA sequence: TGTGCCAGCAGCATAGACCCTAGTTTCTACGAGCAGTACTTC. The rearrangement uses TRBV7-9 and TRBJ2-7; D not certain. Germline CDR1 and CDR2: SEHNR and FQNEAQ (reference sequence). CDR3 length: 14 amino acids. V lost 5 bases and J 3 bases, leaving 14 bases between the germline ends.

The CDR3 loop reads CASSHDRRGTAGYGYTF. DNA of the CDR3: TGTGCCAGCAGTCATGATCGCCGGGGCACCGCGGGCTATGGCTACACCTTC. The rearrangement joins TRBV28 to TRBJ1-2; possibly TRBD1 for D (5 bases). This CDR3 has 17 amino acids. V dropped 5 bases and J dropped 4 bases, with 23 bases sitting between them. The germline CDR1 and CDR2 sequences are MDHEN and SYDVKM.

This clonotype was seen a handful of times. The chain couples TRBV6-2 or TRBV6-3 to TRBJ2-7; D tentatively fits TRBD1 or TRBD2 (5 bases each). V was pared by 5 bases and J by 2 bases, with 16 bases between. The CDR3 length is 15 residues. Germline-derived CDR1 and CDR2 are MNHEY and SVGEGT. The CDR3 nucleotides read TGTGCCAGCAGTGCCACGGGGCGGATGACCTACGAGCAGTACTTC. It is translated as CASSATGRMTYEQYF.

This chain uses TRBV7-2 with TRBJ2-6; D uncertain. Germline CDR1 reads SGHTA; CDR2 reads FQGNSA. The V end lost 2 bases, the J end lost 6 bases, and 14 bases lay between the germline ends. There are 16 residues in the CDR3. The CDR3 coding sequence is TGTGCCAGCAGCTTAAGGGCAGGCACACAGGCCAACGTCCTGACTTTC. Translation gives CASSLRAGTQANVLTF.

This clonotype was counted many times. This chain links TRBV4-3 with TRBJ2-1, with D tentatively TRBD2 (6 bases). CDR3 length equals 15 residues. Between the trimmed V and J ends, which lost 0 bases and 3 bases, there was a span of 9 bases. Germline V gene lookup returns CDR1 LGHNA and CDR2 YSLEER. The CDR3, as DNA: TGCGCCAGCAGCCAAGAACTAGCCGACTACAATGAGCAGTTCTTC. This translates into CASSQELADYNEQFF.

The chain uses TRBV4-2 and TRBJ1-1; TRBD1 agrees at 7 bases. CDR3 length: 15 residues. Trimming took 0 bases from V and 6 from J; bases not matched to a gene: 7. The germline V gene encodes CDR1 LGHNA and CDR2 YNFKEQ. The CDR3 nucleotides are TGTGCCAGCAGCCAAGATAACAGGGGTTTCGCTGAAGCTTTCTTT. It translates to CASSQDNRGFAEAFF.

This clonotype was detected ten times or more. The chain carries TRBV7-2 and TRBJ1-6; 10 nucleotides agree with TRBD1. The CDR3 contains 15 residues. Germline V gives CDR1 SGHTA, CDR2 FQGNSA. The trim removed 7 bases at V and 7 bases at J, leaving 7 bases unmatched. The CDR3 here is CASNLPGQGNSPLHF. The CDR3 nucleotides are TGTGCCAGCAACCTACCGGGACAGGGGAATTCACCCCTCCACTTT.

At least ten counts were recorded for this clonotype. The CDR3 reads CASSGWGTNNSPLHF. The DNA for the CDR3 is TGTGCCAGCAGCGGGTGGGGGACCAATAATTCACCCCTCCACTTT. The gene calls are TRBV12-3 or TRBV12-4 and TRBJ1-6, with D perhaps TRBD1 (5 bases). The CDR3 contains 15 residues. V dropped 6 bases and J dropped 5 bases, with 14 bases sitting between them.